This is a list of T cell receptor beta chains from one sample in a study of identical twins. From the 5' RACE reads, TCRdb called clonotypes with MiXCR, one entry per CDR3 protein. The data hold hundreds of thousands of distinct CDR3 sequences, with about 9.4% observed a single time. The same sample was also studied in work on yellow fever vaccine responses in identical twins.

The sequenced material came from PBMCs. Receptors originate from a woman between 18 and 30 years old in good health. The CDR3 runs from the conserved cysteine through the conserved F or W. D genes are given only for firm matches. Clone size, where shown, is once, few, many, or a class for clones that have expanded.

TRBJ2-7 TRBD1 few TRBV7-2 TGTGCCAGCAGCTTGACAGGGTCGGTCCACGAGCAGTACTTC CASSLTGSVHEQYF
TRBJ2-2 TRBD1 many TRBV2 TGTGCCAGCAGTGAAGGTGACAGGGGTGCCGGGGAGCTGTTTTTT CASSEGDRGAGELFF
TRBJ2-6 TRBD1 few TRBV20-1 TGCAGTGCTAGAAACACTGGGGACAGGCGTTACTCTGGGGCCAACGTCCTGACTTTC CSARNTGDRRYSGANVLTF
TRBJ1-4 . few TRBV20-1 TGCAGTGGCTGGCAGGCGTCTAATGAAAAACTGTTTTTT CSGWQASNEKLFF
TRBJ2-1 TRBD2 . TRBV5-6 TGTGCCAGCAGCGCGGGGGGGCGCGTCACCTACAATGAGCAGTTCTTC CASSAGGRVTYNEQFF
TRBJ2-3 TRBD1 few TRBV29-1 TGCAGCGTTGACGAGGGGACAGGCCTCCTTACAGATACGCAGTATTTT CSVDEGTGLLTDTQYF
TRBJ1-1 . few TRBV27 TGTGCCAGCAGTCCCGACAGGACGAACACTGAAGCTTTCTTT CASSPDRTNTEAFF
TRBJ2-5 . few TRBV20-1 TGCAGTGCTAGAGATGGGGCTCGAGGTGGAGAGACCCAGTACTTC CSARDGARGGETQYF
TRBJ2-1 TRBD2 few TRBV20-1 TGCAGTGCTAGTAGGGCTAGCGGGAGATCCTACAATGAGCAGTTCTTC CSASRASGRSYNEQFF
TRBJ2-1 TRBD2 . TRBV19 TGTGCCAGTAGTCCACGGACTAGCGTGGACAATGAGCAGTTCTTC CASSPRTSVDNEQFF
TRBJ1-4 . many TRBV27 TGTGCCAGCCGCTCCCCAGGGTGGGGGCAAAACTTTTTT CASRSPGWGQNFF
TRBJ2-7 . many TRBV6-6 TGTGCCAGCAGTAACGGCAAGCAGTACTTC CASSNGKQYF
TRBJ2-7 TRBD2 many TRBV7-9 TGTGCCAGCAGCCCCGTAGCGGGAGGCAAAACCTACGAGCAGTACTTC CASSPVAGGKTYEQYF
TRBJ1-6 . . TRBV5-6 TGTGCCAGCAGCCCTGGACAGTTTAATTCACCCCTCCACTTT CASSPGQFNSPLHF
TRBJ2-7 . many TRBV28 TGTGCCAGCAGGCTATCTGGCTACGAGCAGTACTTC CASRLSGYEQYF
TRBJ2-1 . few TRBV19 TGTGCCAGTAGTATAGACGTCTACAATGAGCAGTTCTTC CASSIDVYNEQFF
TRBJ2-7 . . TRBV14 TGTGCCAGCAGCCAAGAGTTTTTCCACGAGCAGTACTTC CASSQEFFHEQYF
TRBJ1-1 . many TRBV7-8 TGTGCCAGCAGCAGCGCAGGGGCGAAGAACACTGAAGCTTTCTTT CASSSAGAKNTEAFF
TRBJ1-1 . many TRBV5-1 TGCGCCAGCAGCCCAACGGTTCCGCAGGGGTATAGCACTGAAGCTTTCTTT CASSPTVPQGYSTEAFF
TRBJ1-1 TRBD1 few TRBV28 TGTGCCAGCAGTTCCTACAGGGGTGGGAACACTGAAGCTTTCTTT CASSSYRGGNTEAFF
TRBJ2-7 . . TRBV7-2 TGTGCCAGCAGCTTAGTGCAGGGCGGTTCGGACGAGCAGTACTTC CASSLVQGGSDEQYF
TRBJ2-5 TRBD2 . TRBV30 TGTGCCTGGAGTTGGACTAGCGAGACCCAGTACTTC CAWSWTSETQYF
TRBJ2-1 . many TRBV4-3 TGCGCCAGCAGCCAAGAGCGAGAGTTCGGTGAGCAGTTCTTC CASSQEREFGEQFF
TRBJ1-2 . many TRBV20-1 TGCAGTGCTCACCAGGGGATCTATGGCTACACCTTC CSAHQGIYGYTF
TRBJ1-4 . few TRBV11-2 TGTGCCAGCAGTCACGGAGTCCTAAATGAAAAACTGTTTTTT CASSHGVLNEKLFF
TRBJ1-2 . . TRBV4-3 TGCGCCAGCAGCCCTTACAGGGAAGCTAACTATGGCTACACCTTC CASSPYREANYGYTF
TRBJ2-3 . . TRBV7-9 TGTGCCAGCAGCCAACCCGGGGACTTGGATCTCTTTACGCAGTATTTT CASSQPGDLDLFTQYF
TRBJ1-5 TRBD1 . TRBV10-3 TGTGCCATCAGTGGGGGGACAGGGGGCAATCAGCCCCAGCATTTT CAISGGTGGNQPQHF
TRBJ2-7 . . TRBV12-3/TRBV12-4 TGTGCCAGCGGGGGGGCGTCCTACGAGCAGTACTTC CASGGASYEQYF
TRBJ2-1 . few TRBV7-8 TGTGCCAGCAGCTCGGGGGAGTTGCATGAGCAGTTCTTC CASSSGELHEQFF
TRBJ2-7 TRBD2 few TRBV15 TGTGCCACCAGCAGAAAACGGATAGGGACTAGCAGGGTCGACGAGCAGTACTTC CATSRKRIGTSRVDEQYF
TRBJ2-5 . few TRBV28 TGTGCCAGCAGTTTATTTGGGGATGGGGAGACCCAGTACTTC CASSLFGDGETQYF
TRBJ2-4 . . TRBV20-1 TGCAGTGCTTTGGACATAGCCAAAAACATTCAGTACTTC CSALDIAKNIQYF
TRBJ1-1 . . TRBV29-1 TGCAGCGTTGATTTGCCGGGACGCCTGATGGCTTTCTTT CSVDLPGRLMAFF
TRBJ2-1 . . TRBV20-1 TGCAGTGTACGGGACCAGAGCTCCTACAATGAGCAGTTCTTC CSVRDQSSYNEQFF
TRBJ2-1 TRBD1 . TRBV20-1 TGCAGTGCTAGGTCAGGGGGTACAAATGAGCAGTTCTTC CSARSGGTNEQFF
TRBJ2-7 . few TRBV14 TGTGCCAGCAGCCGAAACACCGGGATCCACTACGAGCAGTACTTC CASSRNTGIHYEQYF
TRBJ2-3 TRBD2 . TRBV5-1 TGCGCCAGCAGCTGGACTAGCGGGGGGGCAATAGTAAGCACAGATACGCAGTATTTT CASSWTSGGAIVSTDTQYF
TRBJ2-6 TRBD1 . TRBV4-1 TGCGCCAGCAGCCACCTTGGACAGGGGGCGCCTGGGGCCAACGTCCTGACTTTC CASSHLGQGAPGANVLTF
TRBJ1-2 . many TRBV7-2 TGTGCCAGCAGCTTAGTAACACAGAACTATGGCTACACCTTC CASSLVTQNYGYTF
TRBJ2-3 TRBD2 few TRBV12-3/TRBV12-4 TGTGCCAGCAGTTTCCCTACTAGCGGGCTCACAGATACGCAGTATTTT CASSFPTSGLTDTQYF
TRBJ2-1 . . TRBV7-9 TGTGCCAGCAGCTTATCGCCCGATCCGCGGAATGAGCAGTTCTTC CASSLSPDPRNEQFF
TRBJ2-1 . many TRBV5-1 TGCGCCAGCAGCGCAGGACCCTACAATGAGCAGTTCTTC CASSAGPYNEQFF
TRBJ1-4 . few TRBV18 TGTGCCAGCTCAGGAGGACAGAATGAAAAACTGTTTTTT CASSGGQNEKLFF
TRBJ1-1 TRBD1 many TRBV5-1 TGCGCCAGCAGCTCCGGACAGGACAGGGCCGTGATTGCTTTCTTT CASSSGQDRAVIAFF